This TCR beta chain came from a study of T cells in narcolepsy. Study summary: Enrolled donors included narcolepsy type 1 or type 2 patients and healthy controls.

The germline V gene encodes CDR1 MNHNY and CDR2 SVGAGI (reference sequence). The CDR3 consists of 15 residues. Germline trimming cut 4 bases from V and 4 bases from J; bases unmatched to any gene: 7. The data were produced by immunoSEQ multiplex PCR, yet TCRdb's version contains in-frame clones alone and is incomplete. The table includes 36,000 or so clones, around 90% detected once. For this clone: Antigen: not known.

Study outcomes and limitations: Autoreactive clonotypes reportedly recurred in blood of same and different patients, not controls. Some memory CD4+ repertoires had no autoreactive clone sequences. HCRT-specific and TRIB2-specific autoreactive clonotypes appeared among same-patient CSF and blood CD4+ clonotypes.

The sequence was obtained from a human donor with narcolepsy. The sequenced material came from CD45RA- memory CD4+ T cells from PBMCs. V and J are TRBV6-6 and TRBJ1-2; 9 bases align to TRBD1. The CDR3 sequence: CASSSGDRAGYGYTF. The DNA of the CDR3 is TGTGCCAGCAGTTCCGGGGACAGGGCCGGCTATGGCTACACCTTC.